The T cell receptor (beta chain) under discussion was sequenced for a study of T-cell memory formation after mild COVID-19. Whole-study results and caveats: Day 15 to 85 contracting clones showed balanced CD4/CD8; later expanders leaned CD4+.

With 5 bases removed from V and 5 bases from J, the gap between germline ends came to 4 bases. Germline assignment: CDR1 SGDLS and CDR2 YYNGEE. CDR3 length equals 10 residues. Amplification by 5'RACE using constant-segment primers produced TCR alpha and TCR beta cDNA libraries that carried sample barcodes and UMIs. TCRdb reanalysed the 5' RACE reads using MiXCR and keeps one entry per CDR3 protein. This sample has 170,000 or so distinct CDR3 sequences; about 20% occur once, and the top ten carry roughly 23%. This clonotype was found a few times. The antigen is not known. The chain couples TRBV9 to TRBJ2-5; D remains unclear. The source of this sequence is an adult woman who had mild COVID-19 (a few samples of this study predate the infection). Cell type and time point are not known. Sequences were obtained from PBMCs or a T cell subset sorted from them (not recorded which). CDR3 nucleotides: TGTGCCAGCAGGAGGGAGACCCAGTACTTC. It is translated as CASRRETQYF.